One and the same sample provided the 11 T cell receptor beta chains below, sequenced in a study of T cells in Graves' hyperthyroidism and ophthalmopathy. The CDR3 regions of TCR beta were amplified from RNA transcripts. During a first-round RT-PCR of the TCR CDR3, the HTBI primer set was used. MiXCR, run by TCRdb on the multiplex PCR reads, gives a single entry per CDR3 protein. The sample gives fewer than 350,000 distinct CDR3 sequences, around 18% of which show up once; roughly 16% is in the top ten. Sequencing was done on a sample of blood. The source is a woman between 40 and 50 years old with Graves' ophthalmopathy.

This clonotype was counted at least ten times. Possible read error: a much larger clone is one base away. V and J are TRBV28 and TRBJ1-5; unclear D gene. The germline V gene encodes CDR1 MDHEN and CDR2 SYDVKM. This CDR3 region has 16 residues. V was pared by 7 bases and J by 0 bases, with 16 bases between. CDR3 sequence reads: CASNFRVSYSNQPQHF. DNA for the CDR3: TGTGCCAGCAATTTTCGAGTCTCTTATAGCAATCAGCCCCAGCATTTT.

This clonotype was counted many times. The rearrangement uses TRBV6-5 and TRBJ1-1; D is perhaps TRBD1 (5 bases). Per the germline V gene, CDR1 is MNHEY and CDR2 is SVGAGI. This CDR3 has 14 residues. V was cut by 2 bases and J by 5 bases, with 12 bases left in between. CDR3 sequence reads: CASSYPGRGTEAFF. In DNA, the CDR3 is TGTGCCAGCAGTTACCCGGGACGGGGAACTGAAGCTTTCTTT.

This clonotype was observed at least ten times. The chain has TRBV19 and TRBJ2-7; weak D call: TRBD1 (5 bases). Germline V gives CDR1 LNHDA, CDR2 SQIVND (reference sequence). The length of the CDR3 is 14 residues. V dropped 0 bases and J dropped 5 bases, with 11 bases sitting between them. CDR3 region: CASSIDWGRNEQYF. As DNA, the CDR3 is TGTGCCAGTAGTATAGATTGGGGCAGGAACGAGCAGTACTTC.

This clonotype occurred many times. The CDR3 loop is CASSSDSPGLAGTSSTDTQYF. Written as DNA, the CDR3 is TGTGCCAGCAGCTCCGACTCGCCGGGACTAGCGGGCACGTCTAGCACAGATACGCAGTATTTT. The V call is TRBV7-1, the J call TRBJ2-3; 12 bases are a match to TRBD2. TRBV7-1 is an ORF, with its function uncertain. The CDR3 loop spans 21 amino acids. Unmatched junction bases numbered 16, after V lost 3 bases and J lost 0 bases.

This clonotype was counted many times. The V and J genes are TRBV6-4 and TRBJ2-2; 13 positions agree with TRBD2. Trimming cost V 5 bases and J 0 bases; bases outside gene matches: 12. CDR1 and CDR2 from the germline V gene are MRHNA and SNTAGT. The CDR3 runs 20 residues. CDR3 loop: CASSLPSGGLAGSNTGELFF. CDR3 in DNA: TGTGCCAGCAGTCTCCCCTCAGGGGGACTAGCGGGATCGAACACCGGGGAGCTGTTTTTT.

In this sample, this clonotype turned up a few times. The genes are TRBV19 and TRBJ2-2; tentative D call: TRBD2 (5 bases). Germline CDR1 is LNHDA and CDR2 is SQIVND (reference sequence). Trimming removed 4 bases at V and 4 bases at J, with 13 bases between. CDR3 length: 15 amino acids. As DNA, the CDR3 is TGTGCCAGTAGTACCCCGCCCGGGATCACCGGGGAGCTGTTTTTT. It yields the protein CASSTPPGITGELFF.

This clonotype occurred many times. V is TRBV3-1 and J is TRBJ1-5, with D hard to call. The CDR3 runs to 14 residues. Trimming left V 3 bases short and J 0 bases short, with 6 bases between. Germline V lookup: CDR1 LGHDT, CDR2 YNNKEL (reference sequence). The CDR3 sequence is CASSHMYSNQPQHF. Here the CDR3 DNA reads TGTGCCAGCAGCCATATGTATAGCAATCAGCCCCAGCATTTT.

Many counts were recorded for this clonotype. The chain carries TRBV6-2 or TRBV6-3 and TRBJ2-2; D is unresolved. There are 13 residues in the CDR3. Deletions cut 0 bases from V and 6 bases from J, with 5 bases between. Germline CDR1 reads MNHEY; CDR2 reads SVGEGT. CDR3 nucleotide sequence: TGTGCCAGCAGTTACTCTCGCGCCGGGGAGCTGTTTTTT. As protein: CASSYSRAGELFF.

This clonotype has at least ten counts. The chain carries TRBV12-5 and TRBJ1-5, with 8 bases aligning to TRBD1. CDR3 size: 14 residues. Germline loops: CDR1 LGHNT, CDR2 FRNRAP. Trimming took 6 bases from V and 4 from J; bases not matched to a gene: 5. CDR3 nucleotides: TGTGCTAGTGGAGGACAGGGCATTAATCAGCCCCAGCATTTT. Translation: CASGGQGINQPQHF.

At least ten counts were recorded for this clonotype. The rearrangement links TRBV12-3 or TRBV12-4 to TRBJ1-1; D remains ambiguous. The CDR3 has 14 residues. Trimming pared 7 bases from V and 4 bases from J, leaving 16 bases between. CDR3 in amino acids: CASKISPRSTEAFF. CDR3 DNA sequence: TGTGCCAGCAAAATTTCCCCGAGGAGCACTGAAGCTTTCTTT.

The chain joins TRBV4-1 to TRBJ2-7, with 8 bases lining up with TRBD1. This CDR3 contains 14 residues. V lost 5 bases and J lost 1; bases outside the gene matches: 4. Germline V gene data show CDR1 as MGHRA and CDR2 as YSYEKL. CDR3 protein: CASSITGGSYEQYF. Written as DNA, the CDR3 is TGCGCCAGCAGCATAACAGGGGGGTCCTACGAGCAGTACTTC.